The 11 T cell receptor beta chains listed next were all sequenced from one sample in a study of blood T cell repertoires in COVID-19. Some clones are missing from TCRdb's copy, which holds only in-frame ones; the method was immunoSEQ multiplex PCR. The sample gives about 130,000 clones, more than 75% of which show up once; roughly 2.5% is in the top ten. Sequenced: peripheral blood. These receptors came from a man aged 45-60 years with active COVID-19.

This chain connects TRBV21-1 to TRBJ2-5; TRBD1 is the table's D call, not checked against the DNA. TRBV21-1 is a documented pseudogene. The CDR3 is 17 amino acids. Here the CDR3 reads CASSKATPQDREKTQYF. In DNA, the CDR3 is TGTGCCAGCAGCAAAGCGACACCCCAAGACAGGGAAAAGACCCAGTACTTC.

V is TRBV5-1 and J is TRBJ1-2, with D unresolved. V dropped 0 bases and J dropped 3 bases, with 6 bases sitting between them. The CDR3 sequence is 13 residues long. CDR1 is SGHRS, CDR2 YFSETQ, per germline. The CDR3: CASSLDTDYGYTF. The CDR3 DNA follows: TGCGCCAGCAGCTTGGATACAGACTATGGCTACACCTTC.

This chain uses TRBV14 with TRBJ2-5, with D possibly being TRBD2 (7 bases). Germline V CDR1 and CDR2: SGHDN, FVKESK. With 1 base removed from V and 5 bases from J, the gap between germline ends came to 14 bases. There are 15 residues in the CDR3. As DNA, the CDR3 is TGTGCCAGCAGCCAAGTGCGGGGGCGCGGGGAGACCCAGTACTTC. Translated: CASSQVRGRGETQYF. Drawing the rest from reference TRBV14 and TRBJ2-5, the complete variable domain is EAGVTQFPSHSVIEKGQTVTLRCDPISGHDNLYWYRRVMGKEIKFLLHFVKESKQDESGMPNNRFLAERTGGTYSTLKVQPAELEDSGVYFCASSQVRGRGETQYFGPGTRLLVL.

V and J are TRBV5-1 and TRBJ2-5; 8 bases line up with TRBD2. CDR3 length: 15 amino acids. Unmatched junction bases numbered 3, after V lost 1 base and J lost 1 base. The germline V gene has CDR1 SGHRS and CDR2 YFSETQ. CDR3 protein: CASSLSGGIQETQYF. The CDR3 nucleotides are TGCGCCAGCAGCTTGAGCGGGGGCATCCAAGAGACCCAGTACTTC. The full variable domain, its missing parts supplied by reference TRBV5-1 and TRBJ2-5, is KAGVTQTPRYLIKTRGQQVTLSCSPISGHRSVSWYQQTPGQGLQFLFEYFSETQRNKGNFPGRFSGRQFSNSRSEMNVSTLELGDSALYLCASSLSGGIQETQYFGPGTRLLVL.

The rearrangement links TRBV10-3 to TRBJ2-3, with a possible D match to TRBD1 (5 bases). V shed 7 bases and J shed 3 bases, with 14 bases lying between them. Germline V CDR1 and CDR2: ENHRY, SYGVKD. There are 14 residues in the CDR3. The chain's CDR3 is CAITQGVPTDTQYF. The CDR3, as DNA: TGTGCCATCACCCAAGGGGTACCTACAGATACGCAGTATTTT.

The chain employs TRBV27 and TRBJ2-2; a possible D gene is TRBD1 (5 bases). The length of the CDR3 is 15 residues. Germline V gives CDR1 MNHEY, CDR2 SMNVEV (reference sequence). The V and J ends lost 2 bases and 3 bases respectively, with 10 bases between them. CDR3 in amino acids: CASSLSIRDTGELFF. Written as DNA, the CDR3 is TGTGCCAGCAGTTTAAGTATCAGGGACACCGGGGAGCTGTTTTTT.

The chain is built from TRBV9 and TRBJ1-2; TRBD1 agrees at 8 bases. The CDR3 is made up of 14 amino acids. V trimming: 4 bases; J trimming: 4 bases; junction bases outside the gene matches: 6. Germline V gene lookup returns CDR1 SGDLS and CDR2 YYNGEE. For the CDR3, the DNA is TGTGCCAGCAGCCGACAGGGGTCAGTCTATGGCTACACCTTC. Translation: CASSRQGSVYGYTF. Together with reference TRBV9 and TRBJ1-2, the CDR3 gives the full variable domain: DSGVTQTPKHLITATGQRVTLRCSPRSGDLSVYWYQQSLDQGLQFLIQYYNGEERAKGNILERFSAQQFPDLHSELNLSSLELGDSALYFCASSRQGSVYGYTFGSGTRLTVV.

This sequence joins TRBV18 and TRBJ1-1, with a weak D call TRBD1 (5 bases). Germline CDR1 and CDR2: KGHSH and LQKENI. The CDR3 runs 13 residues. V lost 2 bases, J lost 4 bases, and 8 bases lay in between. The CDR3 DNA reads as TGTGCCAGCTCACCAAGCGGGACCACTGAAGCTTTCTTT. Its translation is CASSPSGTTEAFF. The full variable domain, completed using reference TRBV18 and TRBJ1-1, is NAGVMQNPRHLVRRRGQEARLRCSPMKGHSHVYWYRQLPEEGLKFMVYLQKENIIDESGMPKERFSAEFPKEGPSILRIQQVVRGDSAAYFCASSPSGTTEAFFGQGTRLTVV.

This chain uses TRBV10-3 with TRBJ2-7, with D possibly being TRBD1 (6 bases). V lost 6 bases to trimming and J lost 6 bases, with 12 bases between them. This CDR3 comprises 12 residues. CDR1 and CDR2 (germline): ENHRY, SYGVKD. The CDR3 DNA reads TGTGCCATCAGGGGTTCAGGGGCCGAGCAGTACTTC. This sequence encodes CAIRGSGAEQYF.

The V and J genes are TRBV7-8 and TRBJ1-1; possible D gene TRBD1, 6 bases. The germline gives CDR1 SGHVS, CDR2 FQNEAQ. V lost 5 bases to trimming and J lost 0 bases, with 22 bases between them. The CDR3 totals 18 residues. Here the CDR3 reads CASSPKRAGAALNTEAFF. The CDR3 DNA reads as TGTGCCAGCAGCCCCAAACGAGCAGGGGCCGCCCTGAACACTGAAGCTTTCTTT.

The chain recombines TRBV6-5 with TRBJ2-1; TRBD2 is a possible D gene (6 bases). Germline V gives CDR1 MNHEY, CDR2 SVGAGI. Trimming removed 6 bases from V and 15 bases from J, with 18 bases in between. This CDR3 comprises 12 residues. The CDR3 sequence: CASRARGLHPFF. Here the CDR3 DNA reads TGTGCCAGCAGGGCCCGGGGACTCCATCCGTTCTTC.